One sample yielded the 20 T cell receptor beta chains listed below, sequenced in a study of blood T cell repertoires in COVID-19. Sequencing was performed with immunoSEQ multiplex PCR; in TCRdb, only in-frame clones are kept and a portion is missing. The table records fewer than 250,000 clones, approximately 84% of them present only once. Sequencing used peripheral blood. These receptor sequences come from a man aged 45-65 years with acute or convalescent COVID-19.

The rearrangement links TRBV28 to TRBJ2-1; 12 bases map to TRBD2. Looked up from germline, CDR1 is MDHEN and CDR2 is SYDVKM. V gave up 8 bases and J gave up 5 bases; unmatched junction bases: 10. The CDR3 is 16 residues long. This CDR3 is CASCLAGGPGDNEQFF. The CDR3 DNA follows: TGTGCCAGCTGTCTAGCGGGAGGGCCAGGGGACAATGAGCAGTTCTTC.

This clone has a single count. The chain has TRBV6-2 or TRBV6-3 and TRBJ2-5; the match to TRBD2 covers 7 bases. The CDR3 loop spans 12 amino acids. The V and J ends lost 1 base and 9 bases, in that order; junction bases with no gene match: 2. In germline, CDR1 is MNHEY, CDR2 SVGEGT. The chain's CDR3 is CASSYWEGAQYF. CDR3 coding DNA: TGTGCCAGCAGTTACTGGGAGGGTGCCCAGTACTTC.

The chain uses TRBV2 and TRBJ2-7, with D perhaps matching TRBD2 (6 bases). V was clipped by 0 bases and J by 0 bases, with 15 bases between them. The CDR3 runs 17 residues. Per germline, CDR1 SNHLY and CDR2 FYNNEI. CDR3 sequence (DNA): TGTGCCAGCAGTGAAGCGGGGCTGGGGCGGGACTCCTACGAGCAGTACTTC. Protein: CASSEAGLGRDSYEQYF.

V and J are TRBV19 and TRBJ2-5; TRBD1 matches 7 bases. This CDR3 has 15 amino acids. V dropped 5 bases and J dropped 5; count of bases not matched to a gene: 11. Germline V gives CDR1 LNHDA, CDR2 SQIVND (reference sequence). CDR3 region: CASSPPQQGPETQYF. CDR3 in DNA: TGTGCCAGTAGTCCCCCCCAACAGGGGCCGGAGACCCAGTACTTC.

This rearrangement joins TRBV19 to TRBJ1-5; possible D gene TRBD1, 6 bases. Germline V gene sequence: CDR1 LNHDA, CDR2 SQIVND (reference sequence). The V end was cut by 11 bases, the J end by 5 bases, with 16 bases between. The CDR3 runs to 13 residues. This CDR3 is CAASTGSYQPQHF. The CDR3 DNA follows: TGTGCCGCCTCGACAGGATCTTATCAGCCCCAGCATTTT.

The CDR3, as DNA: TGTGCCAGCAGCGACTGGGACGAGCAGTACTTC. Protein sequence: CASSDWDEQYF. The chain joins TRBV6-6 to TRBJ2-7; D gene ambiguous. The CDR3 runs to 11 residues. Trimming stripped 6 bases from V and 5 bases from J, with 8 bases between. Germline lookup yields CDR1 MNHNY and CDR2 SVGAGI (reference sequence).

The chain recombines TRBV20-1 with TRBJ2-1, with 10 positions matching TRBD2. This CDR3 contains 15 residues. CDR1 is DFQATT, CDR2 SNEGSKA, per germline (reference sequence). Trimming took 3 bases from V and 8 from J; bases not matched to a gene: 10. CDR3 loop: CSASSLAGEIHEQFF. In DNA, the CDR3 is TGCAGTGCTAGTTCTCTAGCGGGAGAGATCCATGAGCAGTTCTTC.

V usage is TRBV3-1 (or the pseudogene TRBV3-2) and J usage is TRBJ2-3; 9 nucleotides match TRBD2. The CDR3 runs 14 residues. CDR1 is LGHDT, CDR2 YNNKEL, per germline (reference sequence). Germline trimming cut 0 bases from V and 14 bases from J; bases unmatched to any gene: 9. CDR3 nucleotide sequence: TGTGCCAGCAGCCAAGACGGCAGCGGGACTAGCTCGTATTTT. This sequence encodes CASSQDGSGTSSYF.

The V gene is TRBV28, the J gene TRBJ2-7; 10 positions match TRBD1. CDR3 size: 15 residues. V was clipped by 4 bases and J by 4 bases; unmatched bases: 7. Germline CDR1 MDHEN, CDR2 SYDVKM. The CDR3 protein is CASSSPGQGRYEQYF. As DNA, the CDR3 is TGTGCCAGCAGTTCCCCGGGACAGGGGAGATACGAGCAGTACTTC.

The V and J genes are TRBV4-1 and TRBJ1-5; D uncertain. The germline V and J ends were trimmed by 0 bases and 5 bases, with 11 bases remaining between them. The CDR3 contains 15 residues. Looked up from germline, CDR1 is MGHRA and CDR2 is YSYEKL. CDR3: CASSQERLNDQPQHF. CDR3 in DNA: TGCGCCAGCAGCCAAGAAAGACTGAACGATCAGCCCCAGCATTTT.

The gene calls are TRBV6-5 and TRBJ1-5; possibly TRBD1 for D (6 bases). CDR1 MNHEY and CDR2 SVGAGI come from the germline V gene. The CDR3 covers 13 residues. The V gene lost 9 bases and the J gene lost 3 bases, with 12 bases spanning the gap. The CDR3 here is CASRQVNNQPQHF. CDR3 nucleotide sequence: TGTGCCAGTCGACAGGTAAACAATCAGCCCCAGCATTTT.

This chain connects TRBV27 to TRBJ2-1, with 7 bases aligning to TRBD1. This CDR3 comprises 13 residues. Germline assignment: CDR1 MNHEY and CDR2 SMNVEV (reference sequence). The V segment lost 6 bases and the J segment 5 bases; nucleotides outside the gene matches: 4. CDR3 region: CASRDRIDNEQFF. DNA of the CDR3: TGTGCCAGCAGGGACAGGATTGACAATGAGCAGTTCTTC.

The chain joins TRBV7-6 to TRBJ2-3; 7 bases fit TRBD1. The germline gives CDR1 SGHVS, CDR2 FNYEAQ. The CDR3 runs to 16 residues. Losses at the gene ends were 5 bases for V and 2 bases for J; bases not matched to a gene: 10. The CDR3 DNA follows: TGTGCCAGCAGCGTACAGGGGTCCTATAACACAGATACGCAGTATTTT. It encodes CASSVQGSYNTDTQYF. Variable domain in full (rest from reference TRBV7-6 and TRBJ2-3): GAGVSQSPRYKVTKRGQDVALRCDPISGHVSLYWYRQALGQGPEFLTYFNYEAQQDKSGLPNDRFSAERPEGSISTLTIQRTEQRDSAMYRCASSVQGSYNTDTQYFGPGTRLTVL.

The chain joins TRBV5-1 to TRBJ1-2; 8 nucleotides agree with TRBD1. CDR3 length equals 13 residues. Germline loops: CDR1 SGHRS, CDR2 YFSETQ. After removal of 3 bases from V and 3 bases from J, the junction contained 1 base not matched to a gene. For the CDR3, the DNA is TGCGCCAGCAGCTCGACAGGGGACTATGGCTACACCTTC. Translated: CASSSTGDYGYTF.

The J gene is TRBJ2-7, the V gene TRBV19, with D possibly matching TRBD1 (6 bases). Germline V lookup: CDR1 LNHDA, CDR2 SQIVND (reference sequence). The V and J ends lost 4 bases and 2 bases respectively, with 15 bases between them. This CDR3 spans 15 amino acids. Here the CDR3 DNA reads TGTGCCAGTAGTACCTCCGGGACACTTGCCTACGAGCAGTACTTC. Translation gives CASSTSGTLAYEQYF.

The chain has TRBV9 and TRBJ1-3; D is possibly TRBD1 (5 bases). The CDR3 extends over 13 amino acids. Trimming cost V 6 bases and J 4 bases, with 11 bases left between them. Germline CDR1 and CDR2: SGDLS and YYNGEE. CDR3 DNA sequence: TGTGCCAGCACTAGGGGTCCCGGAAACACCATATATTTT. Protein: CASTRGPGNTIYF.

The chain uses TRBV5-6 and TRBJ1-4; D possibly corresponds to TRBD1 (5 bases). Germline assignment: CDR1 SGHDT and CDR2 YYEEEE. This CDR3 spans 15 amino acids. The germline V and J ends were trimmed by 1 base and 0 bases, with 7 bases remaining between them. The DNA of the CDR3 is TGTGCCAGCAGCTTGTTCAGGGCAACTAATGAAAAACTGTTTTTT. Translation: CASSLFRATNEKLFF. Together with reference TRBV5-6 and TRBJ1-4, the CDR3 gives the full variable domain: DAGVTQSPTHLIKTRGQQVTLRCSPKSGHDTVSWYQQALGQGPQFIFQYYEEEERQRGNFPDRFSGHQFPNYSSELNVNALLLGDSALYLCASSLFRATNEKLFFGSGTQLSVL.

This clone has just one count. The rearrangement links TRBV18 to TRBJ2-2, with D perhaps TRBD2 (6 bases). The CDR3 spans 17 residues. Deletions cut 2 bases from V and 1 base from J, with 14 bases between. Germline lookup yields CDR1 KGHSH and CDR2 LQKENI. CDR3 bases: TGTGCCAGCTCACCATTCATCGGGAGAGGGAACACCGGGGAGCTGTTTTTT. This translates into CASSPFIGRGNTGELFF.

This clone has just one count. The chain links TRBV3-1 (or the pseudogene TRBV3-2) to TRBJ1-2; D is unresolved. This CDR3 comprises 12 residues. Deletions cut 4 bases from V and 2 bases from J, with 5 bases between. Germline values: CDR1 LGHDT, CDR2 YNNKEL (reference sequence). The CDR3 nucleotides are TGTGCCAGCAGCCTCCTAAACTATGGCTACACCTTC. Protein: CASSLLNYGYTF.

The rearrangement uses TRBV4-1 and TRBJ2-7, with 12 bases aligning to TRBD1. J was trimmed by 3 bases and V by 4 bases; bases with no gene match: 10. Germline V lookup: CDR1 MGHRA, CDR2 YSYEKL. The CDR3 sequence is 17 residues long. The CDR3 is CASSLTRGTGGFYEQYF. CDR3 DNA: TGCGCCAGCAGCCTTACTCGAGGGACAGGGGGCTTCTACGAGCAGTACTTC.